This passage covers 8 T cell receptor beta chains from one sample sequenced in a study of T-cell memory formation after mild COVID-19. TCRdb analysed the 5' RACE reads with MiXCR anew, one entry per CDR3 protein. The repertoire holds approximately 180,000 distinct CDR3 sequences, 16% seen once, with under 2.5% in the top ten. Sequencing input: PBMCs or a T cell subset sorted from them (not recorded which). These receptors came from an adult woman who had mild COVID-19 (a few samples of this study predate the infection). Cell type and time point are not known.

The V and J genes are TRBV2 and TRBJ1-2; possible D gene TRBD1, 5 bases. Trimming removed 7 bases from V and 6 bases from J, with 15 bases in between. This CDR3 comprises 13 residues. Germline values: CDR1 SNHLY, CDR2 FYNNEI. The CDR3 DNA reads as TGTGCCAGCACCGAAGGGGAGGGTCATGGCTACACCTTC. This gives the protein CASTEGEGHGYTF.

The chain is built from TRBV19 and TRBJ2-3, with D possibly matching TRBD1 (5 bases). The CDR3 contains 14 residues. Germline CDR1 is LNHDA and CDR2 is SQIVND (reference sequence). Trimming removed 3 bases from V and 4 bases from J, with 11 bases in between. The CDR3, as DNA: TGTGCCAGTAGTATTGGCAGGGCGGCAGATACGCAGTATTTT. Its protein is CASSIGRAADTQYF.

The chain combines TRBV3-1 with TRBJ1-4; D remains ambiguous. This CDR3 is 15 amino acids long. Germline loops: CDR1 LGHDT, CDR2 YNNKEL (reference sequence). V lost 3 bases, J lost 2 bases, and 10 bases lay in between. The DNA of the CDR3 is TGTGCCAGCAGCCAGAAAGGGTCCACTAATGAAAAACTGTTTTTT. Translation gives CASSQKGSTNEKLFF. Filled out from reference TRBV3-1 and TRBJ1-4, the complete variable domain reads DTAVSQTPKYLVTQMGNDKSIKCEQNLGHDTMYWYKQDSKKFLKIMFSYNNKELIINETVPNRFSPKSPDKAHLNLHINSLELGDSAVYFCASSQKGSTNEKLFFGSGTQLSVL.

For the CDR3, the DNA is TGTGCCAGCAGTTTACCCCCGGGGACAGGGGGTTTGGTTTTCTTT. Translated: CASSLPPGTGGLVFF. The J gene is TRBJ1-1, the V gene TRBV27; 11 bases align to TRBD1. CDR3 length: 15 amino acids. Losses at the gene ends were 2 bases for V and 13 bases for J; bases not matched to a gene: 12. Germline CDR1 is MNHEY and CDR2 is SMNVEV (reference sequence).

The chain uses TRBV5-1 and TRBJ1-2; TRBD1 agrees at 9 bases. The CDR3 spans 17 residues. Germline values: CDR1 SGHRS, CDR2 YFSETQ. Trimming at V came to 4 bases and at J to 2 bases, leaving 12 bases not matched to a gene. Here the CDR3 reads CASSHPDRGPLNYGYTF. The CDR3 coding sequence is TGCGCCAGCAGCCACCCGGACAGGGGACCCCTCAACTATGGCTACACCTTC.

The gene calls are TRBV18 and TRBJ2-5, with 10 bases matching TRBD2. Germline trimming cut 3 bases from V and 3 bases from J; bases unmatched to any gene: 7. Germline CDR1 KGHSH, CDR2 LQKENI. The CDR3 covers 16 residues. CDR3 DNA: TGTGCCAGCTCACCTCCTAGCGGGGGCGTCAAAGAGACCCAGTACTTC. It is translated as CASSPPSGGVKETQYF.

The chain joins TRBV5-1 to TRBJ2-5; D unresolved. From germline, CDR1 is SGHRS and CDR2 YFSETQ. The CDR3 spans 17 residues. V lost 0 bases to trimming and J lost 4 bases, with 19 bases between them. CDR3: CASSLAVNLEIAETQYF. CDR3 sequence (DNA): TGCGCCAGCAGCTTGGCCGTTAATTTGGAGATTGCAGAGACCCAGTACTTC. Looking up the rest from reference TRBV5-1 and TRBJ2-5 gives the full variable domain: KAGVTQTPRYLIKTRGQQVTLSCSPISGHRSVSWYQQTPGQGLQFLFEYFSETQRNKGNFPGRFSGRQFSNSRSEMNVSTLELGDSALYLCASSLAVNLEIAETQYFGPGTRLLVL.

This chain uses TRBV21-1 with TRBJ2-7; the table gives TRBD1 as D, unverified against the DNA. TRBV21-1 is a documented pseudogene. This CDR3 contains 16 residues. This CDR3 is CASSRRRQENSYEQYF. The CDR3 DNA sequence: TGTGCCAGCAGCCGCCGTAGACAGGAGAACTCCTACGAGCAGTACTTC.